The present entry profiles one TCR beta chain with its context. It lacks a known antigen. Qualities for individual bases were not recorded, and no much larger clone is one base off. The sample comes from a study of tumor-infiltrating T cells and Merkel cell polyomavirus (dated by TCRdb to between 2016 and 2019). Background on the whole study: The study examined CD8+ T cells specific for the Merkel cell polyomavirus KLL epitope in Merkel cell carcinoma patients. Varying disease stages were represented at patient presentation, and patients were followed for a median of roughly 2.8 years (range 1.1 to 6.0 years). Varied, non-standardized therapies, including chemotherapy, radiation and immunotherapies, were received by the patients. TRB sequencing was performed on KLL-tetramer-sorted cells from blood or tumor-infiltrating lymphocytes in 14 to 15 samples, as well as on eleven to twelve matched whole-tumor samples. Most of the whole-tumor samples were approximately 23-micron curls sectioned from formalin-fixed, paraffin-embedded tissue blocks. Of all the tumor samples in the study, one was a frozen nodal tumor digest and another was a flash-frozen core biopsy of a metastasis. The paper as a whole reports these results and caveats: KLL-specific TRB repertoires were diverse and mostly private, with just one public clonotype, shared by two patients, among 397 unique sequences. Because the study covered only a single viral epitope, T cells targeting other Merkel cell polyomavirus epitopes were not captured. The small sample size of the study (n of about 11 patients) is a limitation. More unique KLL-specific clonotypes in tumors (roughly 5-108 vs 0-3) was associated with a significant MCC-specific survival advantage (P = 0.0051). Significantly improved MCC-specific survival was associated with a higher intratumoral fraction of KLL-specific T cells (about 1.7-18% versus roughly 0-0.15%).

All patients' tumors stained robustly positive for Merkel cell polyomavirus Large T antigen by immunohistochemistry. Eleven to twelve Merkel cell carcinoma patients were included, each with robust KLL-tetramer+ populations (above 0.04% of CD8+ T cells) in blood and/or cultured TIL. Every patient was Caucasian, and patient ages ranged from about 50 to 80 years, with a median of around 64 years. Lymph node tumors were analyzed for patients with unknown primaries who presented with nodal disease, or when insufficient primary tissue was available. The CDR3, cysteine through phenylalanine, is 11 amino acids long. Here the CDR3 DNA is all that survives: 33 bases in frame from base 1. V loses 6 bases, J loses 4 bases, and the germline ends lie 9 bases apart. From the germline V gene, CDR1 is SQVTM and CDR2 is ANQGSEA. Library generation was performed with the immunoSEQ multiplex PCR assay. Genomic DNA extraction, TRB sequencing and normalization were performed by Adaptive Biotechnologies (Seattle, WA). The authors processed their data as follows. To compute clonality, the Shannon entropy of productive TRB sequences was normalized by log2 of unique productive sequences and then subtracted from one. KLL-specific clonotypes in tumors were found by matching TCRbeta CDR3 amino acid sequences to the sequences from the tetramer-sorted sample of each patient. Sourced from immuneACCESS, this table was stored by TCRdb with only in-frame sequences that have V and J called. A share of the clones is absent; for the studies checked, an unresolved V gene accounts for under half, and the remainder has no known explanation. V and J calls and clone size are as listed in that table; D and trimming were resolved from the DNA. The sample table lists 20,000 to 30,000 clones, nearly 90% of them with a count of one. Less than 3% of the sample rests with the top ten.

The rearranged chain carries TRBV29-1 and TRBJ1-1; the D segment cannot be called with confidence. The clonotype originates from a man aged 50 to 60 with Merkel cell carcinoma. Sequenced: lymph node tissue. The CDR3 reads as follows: CSVPFGTEAFF. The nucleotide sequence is TGCAGCGTACCGTTCGGCACTGAAGCTTTCTTT.